A single sample gave rise to the 26 T cell receptor beta chains below, sequenced in a study of T-cell memory formation after mild COVID-19 (dated by TCRdb to 2020 to 2023). The library was obtained by 5' RACE. The reads were generated on an Illumina NovaSeq 6000. Clones were called with MiXCR by TCRdb after fastp trimmed the public reads at Q25, and only in-frame beta chains were retained. Records with the same CDR3 protein are collapsed into one entry carrying the most frequent genes and DNA. The sample table shows more than 150,000 distinct CDR3 sequences, and 18% are seen once. The ten largest clones take up approximately 4% of the sample. The specimen was PBMCs or a T cell subset sorted from them (not recorded which). Receptors originate from a man aged 18 to 29 who had mild COVID-19 (a few samples of this study predate the infection). The sample titles of this study are shuffled in the database, so cell type and time point are left out; the donor was told from shared clones.

In its sample, this clonotype was seen a few times. This chain uses TRBV4-1 with TRBJ1-4; no definite D call. V lost 0 bases and J lost 1, with 6 bases in between. This CDR3 region has 15 residues. The V gene's germline CDR1 is MGHRA and CDR2 YSYEKL. Here the CDR3 reads CASSQEEGTNEKLFF. The CDR3 nucleotides read TGCGCCAGCAGCCAAGAGGAGGGAACTAATGAAAAACTGTTTTTT.

This clonotype has just a few counts. The chain couples TRBV7-2 to TRBJ2-7; 7 bases are a match to TRBD1. The CDR3 length is 15 residues. V lost 5 bases to trimming and J lost 2 bases; unmatched junction nucleotides: 9. Germline V gene sequence: CDR1 SGHTA, CDR2 FQGNSA. CDR3 loop: CASSVPEQGTYEQYF. The CDR3, as DNA: TGTGCCAGCAGCGTGCCCGAACAGGGGACCTACGAGCAGTACTTC.

The chain uses TRBV11-1 and TRBJ1-1; 8 bases fit TRBD1. V trimming: 6 bases; J trimming: 3 bases; junction bases outside the gene matches: 9. CDR3 size: 15 residues. CDR1 and CDR2 (germline): SGHAT, FQDESV (reference sequence). The CDR3 sequence: CASSSQDRGDTEAFF. The CDR3 bases are TGTGCCAGCAGTTCACAAGACAGGGGCGACACTGAAGCTTTCTTT.

This clonotype came up a few times. The chain employs TRBV5-1 and TRBJ2-2, with 11 bases matching TRBD1. Germline V lookup: CDR1 SGHRS, CDR2 YFSETQ. The V segment lost 6 bases and the J segment 5 bases; nucleotides outside the gene matches: 6. This CDR3 has 15 residues. CDR3 sequence (DNA): TGCGCCAGCAAAGGACAGGGGGCGAGTACCGGGGAGCTGTTTTTT. This sequence encodes CASKGQGASTGELFF.

V is TRBV6-5 and J is TRBJ2-5; D unclear. CDR1 and CDR2 from the germline V gene are MNHEY and SVGAGI. V lost 3 bases, J lost 5 bases, and 10 bases lay in between. This CDR3 contains 13 residues. This CDR3 reads CASSYSGSETQYF. CDR3 coding DNA: TGTGCCAGCAGTTATAGTGGTTCTGAGACCCAGTACTTC.

The gene calls are TRBV7-2 and TRBJ2-2; possibly TRBD1 for D (5 bases). V shed 2 bases and J shed 6 bases, with 16 bases lying between them. CDR3 length: 16 residues. The germline V gene encodes CDR1 SGHTA and CDR2 FQGNSA. The CDR3 is CASSLTSQGVPGELFF. For the CDR3, the DNA is TGTGCCAGCAGCTTAACGTCCCAGGGTGTCCCCGGGGAGCTGTTTTTT.

This clonotype was detected only a few times. The chain carries TRBV28 and TRBJ2-7; 7 nucleotides line up with TRBD1. V lost 7 bases, J lost 3 bases, and 9 bases stayed unmatched. Per germline, CDR1 MDHEN and CDR2 SYDVKM. This CDR3 is built from 14 residues. The CDR3 here is CASNTGTAIYEQYV. DNA of the CDR3: TGTGCCAGCAATACCGGGACAGCTATCTACGAGCAGTACGTC.

V is TRBV7-3 and J is TRBJ2-3; maybe TRBD2 (5 bases). This CDR3 region has 13 residues. Looked up from germline, CDR1 is SGHTA and CDR2 is FQGTGA. V was pared by 8 bases and J by 6 bases, with 15 bases between. CDR3 residues: CASGSAVTDTQYF. The CDR3 DNA reads TGTGCCAGCGGGAGCGCGGTGACGGATACGCAGTATTTT. The full variable domain, completed using reference TRBV7-3 and TRBJ2-3, is GAGVSQTPSNKVTEKGKYVELRCDPISGHTALYWYRQSLGQGPEFLIYFQGTGAADDSGLPNDRFFAVRPEGSVSTLKIQRTERGDSAVYLCASGSAVTDTQYFGPGTRLTVL.

This clonotype has a count of ten or more. V is TRBV15 and J is TRBJ1-1, with unresolved D. The V and J ends lost 0 bases and 3 bases respectively, with 11 bases between them. From germline, CDR1 is LNHNV and CDR2 YYDKDF (reference sequence). The CDR3 spans 15 residues. The CDR3 loop is CATSRDLGWDTEAFF. CDR3 nucleotide sequence: TGTGCCACCAGCAGAGACCTGGGGTGGGACACTGAAGCTTTCTTT.

This clonotype was seen more than once but under ten times. The gene calls are TRBV6-5 and TRBJ1-5; D remains ambiguous. This CDR3 region has 14 residues. V was clipped by 0 bases and J by 7 bases, with 10 bases between them. The V gene's germline CDR1 is MNHEY and CDR2 SVGAGI. The CDR3 coding sequence is TGTGCCAGCAGTTACTCGAAGAGGTTACAGCCCCAGCATTTT. As protein: CASSYSKRLQPQHF.

This clonotype came up once. This sequence joins TRBV15 and TRBJ1-2; 8 nucleotides match TRBD1. This CDR3 contains 15 residues. V dropped 5 bases and J dropped 5; count of bases not matched to a gene: 10. The germline CDR1 and CDR2 sequences are LNHNV and YYDKDF (reference sequence). The CDR3 here is CATSLDRAPLYGYTF. The CDR3, as DNA: TGTGCCACCAGCTTGGACAGGGCCCCCCTATATGGCTACACCTTC.

The chain carries TRBV6-6 and TRBJ2-5, with D unclear. The CDR3 runs 12 residues. Germline V lookup: CDR1 MNHNY, CDR2 SVGAGI (reference sequence). V lost 6 bases and J lost 4, with 9 bases in between. This CDR3 is CASSQDSETQYF. CDR3 sequence (DNA): TGTGCCAGCAGCCAAGACTCAGAGACCCAGTACTTC.

The chain uses TRBV20-1 and TRBJ1-1, with TRBD1 matching 8 bases. CDR1 DFQATT and CDR2 SNEGSKA come from the germline V gene (reference sequence). This CDR3 is built from 14 residues. V lost 5 bases to trimming and J lost 0 bases; unmatched junction nucleotides: 5. The CDR3 DNA follows: TGCAGTGCTGCCCGGACAGGGATGAACACTGAAGCTTTCTTT. This sequence encodes CSAARTGMNTEAFF.

This clonotype was observed many times. The chain recombines TRBV20-1 with TRBJ2-1; D unresolved. V shed 6 bases and J shed 5 bases, with 8 bases lying between them. In germline, CDR1 is DFQATT, CDR2 SNEGSKA (reference sequence). The CDR3 has 11 residues. The CDR3: CSADTNNEQFF. Here the CDR3 DNA reads TGCAGTGCCGACACTAACAATGAGCAGTTCTTC.

This chain uses TRBV5-1 with TRBJ2-7, with D tentatively TRBD1 (5 bases). Germline assignment: CDR1 SGHRS and CDR2 YFSETQ. The CDR3 spans 13 residues. Trimming stripped 4 bases from V and 2 bases from J, with 10 bases between. CDR3 DNA sequence: TGCGCCAGCAGCAAAGGACACCCCTACGAGCAGTACTTC. Translation: CASSKGHPYEQYF.

The chain joins TRBV9 to TRBJ1-6, with D perhaps TRBD1 (5 bases). The ends were cut back, 2 bases at V and 11 bases at J, with 17 bases in the middle. Germline loops: CDR1 SGDLS, CDR2 YYNGEE. This CDR3 is built from 15 residues. CDR3 amino acids: CASSVEQGSYAPLHF. In DNA, the CDR3 is TGTGCCAGCAGCGTGGAGCAGGGAAGTTATGCACCCCTCCACTTT.

The rearrangement joins TRBV5-1 to TRBJ2-3, with 13 bases fitting TRBD2. Germline V lookup: CDR1 SGHRS, CDR2 YFSETQ. The CDR3 is 17 amino acids. V trimming: 2 bases; J trimming: 6 bases; junction bases outside the gene matches: 9. The CDR3 DNA reads TGCGCCAGCAGCTTTGGACTAGCGGGGGCCACCCCGGATACGCAGTATTTT. Translated, it gives CASSFGLAGATPDTQYF.

The chain links TRBV11-3 to TRBJ2-5; a weak D match, TRBD1 (5 bases). The germline V gene has CDR1 SGHNT and CDR2 YENEEA. The length of the CDR3 is 14 residues. The V end lost 4 bases, the J end lost 0 bases, and 9 bases lay between the germline ends. The CDR3 loop reads CASSSGHNQETQYF. The CDR3 nucleotides are TGTGCCAGCAGCTCCGGACACAACCAAGAGACCCAGTACTTC.

This clonotype is classed as medium-sized. The rearrangement joins TRBV7-3 to TRBJ2-3; D remains ambiguous. Trimming took 5 bases from V and 1 from J, leaving 7 bases between them. This CDR3 contains 13 residues. Germline-derived CDR1 and CDR2 are SGHTA and FQGTGA. The chain's CDR3 is CASSLYGTDTQYF. In DNA form, the CDR3 reads TGTGCCAGCAGCCTCTATGGCACAGATACGCAGTATTTT.

The chain recombines TRBV5-1 with TRBJ2-4; the D gene could be TRBD1 or TRBD2 (6 bases each). Germline-derived CDR1 and CDR2 are SGHRS and YFSETQ. This CDR3 contains 15 residues. The V end was cut by 0 bases, the J end by 2 bases, with 9 bases between. This chain's CDR3 is CASSLARGPKNIQYF. As DNA, the CDR3 is TGCGCCAGCAGCTTGGCCCGGGGGCCCAAAAACATTCAGTACTTC. Looking up the rest from reference TRBV5-1 and TRBJ2-4 gives the full variable domain: KAGVTQTPRYLIKTRGQQVTLSCSPISGHRSVSWYQQTPGQGLQFLFEYFSETQRNKGNFPGRFSGRQFSNSRSEMNVSTLELGDSALYLCASSLARGPKNIQYFGAGTRLSVL.

The chain uses TRBV13 and TRBJ2-3; a weak D match, TRBD2 (7 bases). There are 14 residues in the CDR3. Trimming cost V 6 bases and J 7 bases, with 17 bases left between them. Germline-derived CDR1 and CDR2 are PRHDT and FYEKMQ (reference sequence). The chain's CDR3 is CASRPRGATNTQYF. CDR3 DNA sequence: TGTGCCAGCAGACCACGGGGGGCCACGAATACGCAGTATTTT.

This clonotype was detected only once. The V gene is TRBV11-2, the J gene TRBJ1-2; tentatively, D is TRBD1 (5 bases). The length of the CDR3 is 15 residues. Per germline, CDR1 SGHAT and CDR2 FQNNGV. V lost 0 bases and J 3 bases, leaving 11 bases between the germline ends. This chain's CDR3 is CASSLEEGIDYGYTF. The CDR3 nucleotides are TGTGCCAGCAGCTTAGAGGAGGGGATCGACTATGGCTACACCTTC.

J is TRBJ2-2 and V is TRBV5-4; 9 bases align to TRBD1. V gave up 4 bases and J gave up 6 bases; unmatched junction bases: 10. This CDR3 contains 16 residues. CDR1 is SGHNT and CDR2 is YYREEE in the germline V gene (reference sequence). The CDR3 DNA reads as TGTGCCAGCAGCAGTGCCGGGACAGGGTTTCCCGGGGAGCTGTTTTTT. Protein: CASSSAGTGFPGELFF. Full variable domain (remainder filled in from reference TRBV5-4 and TRBJ2-2): ETGVTQSPTHLIKTRGQQVTLRCSSQSGHNTVSWYQQALGQGPQFIFQYYREEENGRGNFPPRFSGLQFPNYSSELNVNALELDDSALYLCASSSAGTGFPGELFFGEGSRLTVL.

In its sample, this clonotype was seen a few times. The genes are TRBV4-3 and TRBJ2-3; D is undetermined. The CDR3 extends over 15 amino acids. Per the germline V gene, CDR1 is LGHNA and CDR2 is YSLEER. V was trimmed by 3 bases and J by 0 bases, leaving 10 bases between them. CDR3 sequence reads: CASSQELGSTDTQYF. DNA of the CDR3: TGCGCCAGCAGCCAGGAACTGGGCAGCACAGATACGCAGTATTTT.

The rearrangement uses TRBV6-2 or TRBV6-3 and TRBJ1-5; D not resolved. Trimming stripped 2 bases from V and 0 bases from J, with 11 bases between. Germline V gene lookup returns CDR1 MNHEY and CDR2 SVGEGT. The CDR3 has 16 residues. The CDR3 region is CASSYRERYSNQPQHF. CDR3 DNA sequence: TGTGCCAGCAGTTACAGGGAACGGTATAGCAATCAGCCCCAGCATTTT.

The chain recombines TRBV2 with TRBJ2-5, with TRBD2 identical over 7 bases. V was clipped by 7 bases and J by 7 bases; unmatched bases: 6. The germline V gene has CDR1 SNHLY and CDR2 FYNNEI. CDR3 length: 12 amino acids. CDR3: CASTSGVATQYF. The CDR3 region has the DNA TGTGCCAGCACAAGCGGGGTAGCGACCCAGTACTTC.